This TCR beta chain is drawn from a study of memory CD4+ T cells and cytomegalovirus serostatus (dated by TCRdb to between 2017 and 2020). In the study overall: The 35 or so healthy Belgian adults in the cohort included 9 who were CMV seropositive and approximately 25 who were CMV seronegative. The study sequenced CD4+ memory TCRbeta repertoires of a Belgian cohort with known cytomegalovirus serostatus to replicate a published TCR-based CMV serostatus classifier.

As for this clone: Its antigen remains unidentified. Per-nucleotide qualities are absent, and no much larger clonotype sits a single base away.

Single viable CD3+CD4+CD8-CD45RO+ cells were sorted as memory CD4+ T cells on a FACSAria II. CMV serostatus was determined using a Roche Elecsys assay that detects serum IgG against CMV pp150, pp28, p38 and p52. Once the samples were thawed, total CD4+ T cells were enriched through positive selection using CD4 magnetic microbeads. The samples came from a different study that was designed specifically to examine the CD4+ T cell memory repertoire. Peripheral blood mononuclear cells were isolated and cryopreserved according to standard operating procedures, and serum was stored at -80 degrees C. CD3-PerCP (BW264/56), CD4-APC (RPA-T4), CD45RO-PE (UCHT1) and CD8-Pacific Orange (3B5) antibodies were used for staining, and non-viable cells were excluded with Sytox blue. CDR1 and CDR2 are read off the germline V gene as ENHRY and SYGVKD. Trimming accounts for 0 bases at V and 5 bases at J, while the number of junction bases matched to no gene is 9. The CDR3 measures 16 amino acids from cysteine to phenylalanine. CDR3 DNA only is kept here, 48 bases in frame from base 1.

The Quick-DNA Microprep Kit was used to extract genomic DNA from the sorted cells. Amplification of TCRbeta DNA was done with the immunoSEQ hsTCRbeta kit, following the protocol from the manufacturer. TCRbeta libraries were sequenced on an Illumina MiSeq instrument. On the study's bioinformatics: Once out-of-frame sequences had been removed, millions of distinct TCRbeta sequences were left, which works out to an average of approximately 73,000 per individual. Each individual was scored according to the count of some 160 previously reported CMV-associated TCRbeta sequences and the total productive distinct TCRbeta count. A beta-binomial model was reimplemented in Python, and random forests from scikit-learn, run with default parameters, were trained on data from the US cohort. On the Belgian cohort, classifier performance was reported as the median AUC, along with percentile confidence intervals, across 10,000 bootstrap iterations. As stored in TCRdb, this immuneACCESS dataset retains in-frame rearrangements with V and J assigned. A fraction of the clones does not appear; measured against another copy, unresolved V genes explain less than half of the discrepancy, and the remainder lacks a known reason. The V and J calls and the clone size are those of that table, but D and trimming were determined from the DNA. For this sample the table gives some 49,000 clones, of which around 80% were detected only once. The top ten clones comprise 0.94% of the sample.

The paper's findings and limits, for the study overall: For CMV serostatus prediction, a median bootstrapped AUC of approximately 0.95 was reached with the original framework, and a median bootstrapped AUC of approximately 0.89 was reached with a US-trained random forest. The results were read as suggesting that the CMV-associated TCR signature is, for the most part, present in the CD4+ memory repertoire. Unlike the original study, which covered naive and memory CD4+ and CD8+ populations, the Belgian study sequenced only CD4+CD45RO+ memory cells. Of about 180 previously reported CMV-associated TCRbeta sequences, 67 appeared in the CD4+ memory repertoires, each in one to five individuals. On the Belgian cohort, the classifier built on the original framework reached a median bootstrapped AUC of roughly 0.96, with a 95% CI of 0.76-1.00.

This sequence originates from an adult in good health and CMV-seronegative. In this chain, TRBV10-3 is recombined with TRBJ2-5; a stretch of 7 junction bases matches TRBD2. Sequencing was carried out using memory CD4+ T cells from blood. Read as DNA, the sequence is TGTGCCATCAGTGAGTCTGGCGGGGGATTCCGGGAGACCCAGTACTTC. It codes for CAISESGGGFRETQYF.